This TCR beta chain was captured in a study of blood T cell repertoires in COVID-19. Overall study context: Donors in the United States, Italy and Spain gave samples during acute or convalescent COVID-19. Sources were T cells, B-cell-depleted T cells, or PBMCs; the material itself was cDNA or gDNA.

Original processing notes: How many nucleated cells were present was estimated from reference gene primer amplification. TCRdb's table, derived via immunoSEQ multiplex PCR, lists solely in-frame clones and lacks some. V, J and clone size were drawn from that table, and D and trimming were deduced from the DNA. This sample has hundreds of thousands of clones, with around 84% found just once. V was pared by 2 bases and J by 0 bases, with 12 bases between. There are 17 residues in the CDR3. CDR1 SGHDT and CDR2 YYEEEE come from the germline V gene. This TCR was recovered from a young man with active or convalescent COVID-19. The sample comprised peripheral blood. The J gene is TRBJ1-6, the V gene TRBV5-6; D remains unclear. The CDR3 here is CASSLRRMDSYNSPLHF. The CDR3 coding sequence is TGTGCCAGCAGCTTACGCAGGATGGACTCCTATAATTCACCCCTCCACTTT. Drawing the rest from reference TRBV5-6 and TRBJ1-6, the complete variable domain is DAGVTQSPTHLIKTRGQQVTLRCSPKSGHDTVSWYQQALGQGPQFIFQYYEEEERQRGNFPDRFSGHQFPNYSSELNVNALLLGDSALYLCASSLRRMDSYNSPLHFGNGTRLTVT.